The next 27 T cell receptor beta chains were all read from a single sample in a study of Graves' ophthalmopathy and Graves' hyperthyroidism. From RNA, the CDR3 regions of TCR beta chains were amplified and sequenced. First-round RT-PCR with HTBI primers preceded a second-round multiplex PCR. MiXCR was run by TCRdb on the multiplex PCR reads, yielding one entry per CDR3 protein. The table includes hundreds of thousands of distinct CDR3 sequences, 15% detected once. Sequences were obtained from peripheral blood. These receptors were obtained from a young woman with stable Graves' hyperthyroidism.

This clonotype showed up many times. J is TRBJ1-2 and V is TRBV29-1; D is perhaps TRBD1 (6 bases). V was shortened by 3 bases and J by 3 bases, with 11 bases between the two germline ends. Looked up from germline, CDR1 is SQVTM and CDR2 is ANQGSEA. The CDR3 sequence is 13 residues long. CDR3 nucleotide sequence: TGCAGCGTTGATCACAGGGACCACTATGGCTACACCTTC. Protein: CSVDHRDHYGYTF.

This clonotype was detected ten times or more. The gene calls are TRBV12-3 or TRBV12-4 and TRBJ1-2; 9 bases map to TRBD1. After removal of 9 bases from V and 7 bases from J, the junction contained 6 bases not matched to a gene. The CDR3 consists of 12 residues. The CDR3, as DNA: TGTGCCAGTCGACAGGGGGTGGGTGGCTACACCTTC. Translation gives CASRQGVGGYTF.

This clonotype was counted a few times. This chain joins TRBV6-1 and TRBJ2-5; 12 bases align to TRBD2. Trimming cost V 4 bases and J 2 bases; bases outside gene matches: 2. CDR3 length equals 15 residues. Looked up from germline, CDR1 is MNHNS and CDR2 is SASEGT. The CDR3 spells CASSVGTSGQETQYF. The CDR3 DNA follows: TGTGCCAGCAGTGTAGGGACTAGCGGGCAAGAGACCCAGTACTTC.

This clonotype was found many times. This chain links TRBV2 with TRBJ1-1; D not certain. The germline V gene encodes CDR1 SNHLY and CDR2 FYNNEI. V lost 1 base, J lost 1 base, and 4 bases lay in between. This CDR3 has 13 residues. CDR3 nucleotide sequence: TGTGCCAGCAGTGAAGTGCAGAACACTGAAGCTTTCTTT. It encodes CASSEVQNTEAFF.

This clonotype was seen many times. This sequence joins TRBV6-5 and TRBJ1-1; TRBD1 might be the D (5 bases). Trimming shortened V by 5 bases and J by 2 bases, and 18 bases separated the two germline ends. CDR1 and CDR2 (germline): MNHEY, SVGAGI. The CDR3 spans 16 residues. The CDR3: CASSTGTLMVNTEAFF. Here the CDR3 DNA reads TGTGCCAGCAGTACCGGGACGCTGATGGTAAACACTGAAGCTTTCTTT.

This clonotype was found many times. The chain couples TRBV12-3 or TRBV12-4 to TRBJ1-1; no definite D call. The CDR3 has 14 residues. V was clipped by 3 bases and J by 6 bases, with 14 bases between them. The CDR3 sequence: CASSLSRSEAEAFF. The CDR3 nucleotides read TGTGCCAGCAGTTTGTCCAGGTCCGAGGCTGAAGCTTTCTTT.

Of note for this clonotype: One junction end does not reproduce the germline sequence, and a read error may be involved. CDR3 DNA sequence: TGTGCCAGCAGACGATCAGGTTTGAACACTGGAGCTTTCTTT. Translating it yields CASRRSGLNTGAFF. This chain uses TRBV6-2 or TRBV6-3 with TRBJ1-1; no firm D call. The CDR3 loop spans 14 amino acids. Germline CDR1 is MNHEY and CDR2 is SVGEGT.

The chain combines TRBV2 with TRBJ1-1; a weak D match, TRBD1 (5 bases). Trimming took off 5 bases at V and 11 bases at J, with 12 bases between the two ends. Germline V gives CDR1 SNHLY, CDR2 FYNNEI. The CDR3 extends over 11 amino acids. The chain's CDR3 is CASSFGAGAFF. The DNA of the CDR3 is TGTGCCAGCAGTTTTGGGGCGGGGGCTTTCTTT.

The rearrangement links TRBV19 to TRBJ1-5; 10 nucleotides match TRBD1. Germline V lookup: CDR1 LNHDA, CDR2 SQIVND (reference sequence). This CDR3 has 17 residues. V trimming: 4 bases; J trimming: 4 bases; junction bases outside the gene matches: 10. The CDR3 sequence is CASSNYLTGGRNQPQHF. The CDR3 coding sequence is TGTGCCAGTAGTAACTACTTGACAGGGGGCCGAAATCAGCCCCAGCATTTT.

At least ten counts were recorded for this clonotype. One junction end disagrees with the germline gene, perhaps due to a read error. CDR3 sequence: CASSLANIKYF. DNA for the CDR3: TGTGCCAGCAGTTTGGCAAACATTAAGTACTTC. The chain uses TRBV12-3 or TRBV12-4 and TRBJ2-4; no clear D gene. CDR3 length: 11 amino acids.

This clonotype was observed many times. The V gene is TRBV19, the J gene TRBJ1-5, with D maybe TRBD1 (5 bases). CDR1 is LNHDA and CDR2 is SQIVND in the germline V gene (reference sequence). With 7 bases removed from V and 2 bases from J, the gap between germline ends came to 21 bases. The CDR3 runs to 17 residues. The CDR3 bases are TGTGCCAGTACGTCCTTCGGGGACCAACTGGGCAATCAGCCCCAGCATTTT. Protein product: CASTSFGDQLGNQPQHF.

This clonotype occurred many times. The V and J genes are TRBV5-1 and TRBJ2-5; 8 bases fit TRBD1. This CDR3 is built from 13 residues. Germline V lookup: CDR1 SGHRS, CDR2 YFSETQ. V was clipped by 4 bases and J by 3 bases; unmatched bases: 2. The CDR3 is CASSPGGEETQYF. The CDR3 DNA follows: TGCGCCAGCAGCCCAGGGGGCGAAGAGACCCAGTACTTC.

The chain recombines TRBV29-1 with TRBJ1-2; tentatively, D is TRBD1 (6 bases). In germline, CDR1 is SQVTM, CDR2 ANQGSEA. Trimming removed 0 bases from V and 8 bases from J, with 25 bases in between. The CDR3 totals 17 residues. The CDR3 region is CSVEDQRRDTKGEGYTF. The CDR3, as DNA: TGCAGCGTTGAAGATCAGCGCCGGGACACGAAGGGTGAGGGCTACACCTTC.

The sample holds many counts of this clonotype. This sequence joins TRBV20-1 and TRBJ2-5; 7 bases are a match to TRBD1. J was trimmed by 5 bases and V by 5 bases; bases with no gene match: 11. CDR1 is DFQATT and CDR2 is SNEGSKA in the germline V gene (reference sequence). CDR3 size: 14 residues. CDR3 region: CSAPETGLGETQYF. Here the CDR3 DNA reads TGCAGTGCTCCAGAGACAGGGTTAGGGGAGACCCAGTACTTC.

This clonotype was recorded at least ten times. V and J are TRBV19 and TRBJ1-5; tentatively, D is TRBD1 (5 bases). CDR1 and CDR2 from the germline V gene are LNHDA and SQIVND (reference sequence). The CDR3 is 16 residues long. V was cut by 3 bases and J by 0 bases, with 12 bases left in between. CDR3 in DNA: TGTGCCAGTAGTATCGAGGGGTCGTATAGCAATCAGCCCCAGCATTTT. This translates into CASSIEGSYSNQPQHF.

Many counts were recorded for this clonotype. This chain links TRBV4-1 with TRBJ1-2, with TRBD1 matching 8 bases. V trimming: 5 bases; J trimming: 7 bases; junction bases outside the gene matches: 12. Per germline, CDR1 MGHRA and CDR2 YSYEKL. The CDR3 is 15 amino acids. The CDR3 DNA reads as TGCGCCAGCAGCTCCCAACGTCAGGGGGCAAGTGGCTACACCTTC. Protein sequence: CASSSQRQGASGYTF.

Only a few counts were recorded for this clonotype. The chain links TRBV15 to TRBJ2-5; TRBD2 matches at 12 bases. The CDR3 extends over 16 amino acids. The ends lost 1 base at V and 3 bases at J; junction bases unmatched: 3. Germline V gives CDR1 LNHNV, CDR2 YYDKDF (reference sequence). The CDR3 DNA reads as TGTGCCACCAGCAGAGGACCTAGCGGGGGGGAAGAGACCCAGTACTTC. Translated: CATSRGPSGGEETQYF.

This clonotype was recorded many times. This chain links TRBV20-1 with TRBJ1-2; the D is unclear. CDR1 DFQATT and CDR2 SNEGSKA come from the germline V gene (reference sequence). The CDR3 runs 16 residues. V gave up 0 bases and J gave up 1 base, with 15 bases separating them. The CDR3 loop reads CSARDDRRTINYGYTF. The CDR3 DNA reads as TGCAGTGCTAGAGATGACCGCCGCACTATTAACTATGGCTACACCTTC.

This clonotype was seen repeatedly, ten times or more. The V call is TRBV6-1, the J call TRBJ2-7, with 14 bases fitting TRBD2. V lost 5 bases and J lost 4; bases outside the gene matches: 7. Germline CDR1 reads MNHNS; CDR2 reads SASEGT. The CDR3 is 16 residues long. Here the CDR3 reads CASSHGGTSGGYEQYF. CDR3 DNA: TGTGCCAGCAGTCATGGAGGGACTAGCGGGGGTTACGAGCAGTACTTC.

The chain couples TRBV11-3 to TRBJ2-7; 9 bases are shared with TRBD1. Unmatched junction bases numbered 11, after V lost 6 bases and J lost 5 bases. Germline assignment: CDR1 SGHNT and CDR2 YENEEA. The length of the CDR3 is 15 residues. The CDR3 DNA follows: TGTGCCAGCAGACTCACCGGGACAGGGTCCGACGAGCAGTACTTC. This sequence encodes CASRLTGTGSDEQYF.

Many counts were recorded for this clonotype. One junction end does not reproduce the germline sequence, and a read error may be involved. The chain carries TRBV11-2 and TRBJ1-2; D unresolved. This CDR3 contains 13 residues. Germline V gene lookup returns CDR1 SGHAT and CDR2 FQNNGV. CDR3 sequence reads: CASSLAGIYGYTF. The CDR3 DNA reads TGTGCCAGCAGTTTAGCAGGAATTTACGGCTACACCTTC.

Ten or more counts support this clonotype. V is TRBV12-3 or TRBV12-4 and J is TRBJ1-3; 8 bases are shared with TRBD1. The CDR3 loop spans 13 amino acids. J gave up 7 bases and V 6 bases, and 5 bases lay outside the gene matches. The CDR3 sequence: CASSLQGANTIYF. For the CDR3, the DNA is TGTGCCAGCAGCCTCCAGGGGGCTAACACCATATATTTT.

This clonotype was seen many times. The gene calls are TRBV7-3 and TRBJ1-4; TRBD1 matches 9 bases. Germline loops: CDR1 SGHTA, CDR2 FQGTGA. This CDR3 contains 19 residues. The V gene end was trimmed by 3 bases and the J gene end by 0 bases; junction bases not matched to a gene: 11. The CDR3 nucleotides read TGTGCCAGCAGCTTGACTTTGGGACAGGGATCGACAACTAATGAAAAACTGTTTTTT. Its translation: CASSLTLGQGSTTNEKLFF.

This clonotype was observed at least ten times. The CDR3 reads CASSLGERNQPQHF. In DNA form, the CDR3 reads TGTGCCAGCAGCTTAGGGGAGCGCAATCAGCCCCAGCATTTT. The chain is built from TRBV7-9 and TRBJ1-5; D is undetermined. V was cut by 1 base and J by 2 bases, with 6 bases left in between. Germline loops: CDR1 SEHNR, CDR2 FQNEAQ (reference sequence). CDR3 length: 14 amino acids.

This clonotype occurred many times. CDR3 sequence: CASSPTPRGRTGELFF. The CDR3, as DNA: TGTGCCAGCAGCCCTACTCCCAGGGGGCGGACCGGGGAGCTGTTTTTT. The chain recombines TRBV9 with TRBJ2-2, with 8 bases that match TRBD1. The CDR3 has 16 amino acids. Germline CDR1 SGDLS, CDR2 YYNGEE. After removal of 4 bases from V and 5 bases from J, the junction contained 10 bases not matched to a gene.

This clonotype was counted at least ten times. The rearrangement uses TRBV12-3 or TRBV12-4 and TRBJ2-7; 8 bases match TRBD1. After removal of 5 bases from V and 5 bases from J, the junction contained 8 bases not matched to a gene. The CDR3 sequence is 14 residues long. This CDR3 is CASSPRQGRHEQYF. CDR3 bases: TGTGCCAGCAGTCCCAGACAGGGGCGCCACGAGCAGTACTTC.

This clonotype occurred many times. J is TRBJ1-1 and V is TRBV15, with D perhaps matching TRBD1 (5 bases). V lost 0 bases, J lost 4 bases, and 9 bases lay in between. This CDR3 region has 14 residues. Germline loops: CDR1 LNHNV, CDR2 YYDKDF (reference sequence). The CDR3, as DNA: TGTGCCACCAGCAGAGATCATGGGGGCACTGAAGCTTTCTTT. It translates to CATSRDHGGTEAFF.